This T cell receptor beta chain was captured by sequencing in a study of blood T cell repertoires in COVID-19. This CDR3 region has 17 residues. In this sample, this clone turned up a few times. Sequencing was performed with immunoSEQ multiplex PCR; in TCRdb, only in-frame clones are kept and a portion is missing. The table records some 170,000 clones, about 81% of them present only once. This chain joins TRBV21-1 and TRBJ1-2; the DNA was not compared with TRBD1, the D call given in the table. TRBV21-1 is reported as a pseudogene. Sequencing input: peripheral blood. The source of this sequence is a woman aged 70 to 79 with acute or convalescent COVID-19. CDR3 residues: CASSKDRDRGQSYGYTF. The DNA of the CDR3 is TGTGCCAGCAGCAAAGATAGGGACAGGGGGCAGAGCTATGGCTACACCTTC.